This T cell receptor beta chain was observed in a study of blood T cell repertoires in COVID-19. Study-wide context: PBMCs, B-cell-depleted T cells, or T cells were the source of the cDNA or gDNA that made up the material.

Under the authors' procedure: Quantification of nucleated cells was approximated via reference gene primer amplification. Assay used: immunoSEQ multiplex PCR; TCRdb lists only in-frame clones, some missing. Clone size and the V and J calls come from that table; the DNA yielded D and trimming. The sample has some 80,000 clones, more than 75% seen once. V shed 1 base and J 1 base; nucleotides not matched to a gene: 10. The CDR3 length is 18 residues. Looked up from germline, CDR1 is SGHVS and CDR2 is FNYEAQ. Sequenced input: peripheral blood. The chain links TRBV7-6 to TRBJ2-4; 7 bases align to TRBD2. The clonotype originates from a human donor in a cohort sampled during active COVID-19. The CDR3 DNA reads as TGTGCCAGCAGCTTAGAAGGGCCGACTAGCTGGGCCAAAAACATTCAGTACTTC. It is translated as CASSLEGPTSWAKNIQYF.